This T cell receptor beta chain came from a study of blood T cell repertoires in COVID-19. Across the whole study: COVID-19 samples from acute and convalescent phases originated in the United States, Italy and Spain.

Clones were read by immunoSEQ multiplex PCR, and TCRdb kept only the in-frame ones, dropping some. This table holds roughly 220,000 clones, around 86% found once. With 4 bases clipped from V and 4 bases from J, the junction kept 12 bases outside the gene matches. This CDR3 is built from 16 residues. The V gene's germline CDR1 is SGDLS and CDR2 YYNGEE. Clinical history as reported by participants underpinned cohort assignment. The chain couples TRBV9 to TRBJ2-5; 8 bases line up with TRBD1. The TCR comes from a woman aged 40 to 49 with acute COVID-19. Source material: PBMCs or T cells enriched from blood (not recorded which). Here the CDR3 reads CASSTMTGEGRETQYF. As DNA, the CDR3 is TGTGCCAGCAGCACTATGACAGGGGAAGGACGAGAGACCCAGTACTTC.